This T cell receptor (beta chain) stems from a study of STAT3 mutations in large granular lymphocyte leukemia. Points from the study as a whole: At least one immunodominant TCR beta clonotype appeared in every T-cell large granular lymphocyte leukemia patient.

As to this clone: The antigen is not known.

V lost 0 bases and J lost 6, with 9 bases in between. The V gene's germline CDR1 is SGHRS and CDR2 YFSETQ. There are 13 residues in the CDR3. Clones were sequenced by immunoSEQ multiplex PCR, and TCRdb holds only the in-frame ones, with some missing. The table shows about 19,000 clones, with about 90% occurring only once. The origin of this receptor is a man aged 60 to 69 with T-cell large granular lymphocyte leukemia. Some clones in this sample may be carry-over from other donors' samples. The source material was peripheral blood mononuclear cells. This sequence joins TRBV5-1 and TRBJ1-1, with D possibly TRBD1 on 5 matching bases. As DNA, the CDR3 is TGCGCCAGCAGCTTGGAAAAAGGGGCTGAAGCTTTCTTT. This encodes CASSLEKGAEAFF.